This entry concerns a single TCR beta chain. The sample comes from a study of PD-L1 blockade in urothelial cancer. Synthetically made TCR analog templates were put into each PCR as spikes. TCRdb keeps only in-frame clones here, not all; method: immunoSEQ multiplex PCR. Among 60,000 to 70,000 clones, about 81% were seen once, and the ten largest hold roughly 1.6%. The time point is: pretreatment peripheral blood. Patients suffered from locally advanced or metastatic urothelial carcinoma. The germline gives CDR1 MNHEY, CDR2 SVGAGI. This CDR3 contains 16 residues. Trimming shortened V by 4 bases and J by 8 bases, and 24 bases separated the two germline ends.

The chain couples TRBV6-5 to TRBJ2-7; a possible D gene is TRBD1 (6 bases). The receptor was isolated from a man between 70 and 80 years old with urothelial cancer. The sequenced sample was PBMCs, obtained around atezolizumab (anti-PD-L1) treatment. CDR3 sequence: CASSSPSTQGRGQQYF. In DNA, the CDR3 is TGTGCCAGCAGTTCCCCTTCGACCCAAGGCAGGGGACAGCAGTACTTC.